The clone carrying this TCR beta chain was detected a few times. At one boundary the junction diverges from the germline segment, which might be a read error. The CDR3 end lies 3 residues beyond the end of the read and is filled in from the germline J gene. Data came from immunoSEQ multiplex PCR; TCRdb stores just in-frame clones and leaves some out. The data show roughly 70,000 clones, with none appearing a single time. These data come from a study of T cell clonality in common variable immunodeficiency. This CDR3 contains 15 residues. CDR1 and CDR2 (germline): DFQATT, SNEGSKA (reference sequence). The genes are TRBV20-1 and TRBJ1-3, with a tentative D call TRBD1 (5 bases). The material sequenced was peripheral blood mononuclear cells. The origin of this receptor is a person aged 18 to 70 in good health. CDR3 bases read: TGCAGTGCTAGAGATCAGGGCCGCTCTGGAGACACC. Translating gives CSARDQGRSGDT. The complete CDR3 sequence is CSARDQGRSGDTIYF.